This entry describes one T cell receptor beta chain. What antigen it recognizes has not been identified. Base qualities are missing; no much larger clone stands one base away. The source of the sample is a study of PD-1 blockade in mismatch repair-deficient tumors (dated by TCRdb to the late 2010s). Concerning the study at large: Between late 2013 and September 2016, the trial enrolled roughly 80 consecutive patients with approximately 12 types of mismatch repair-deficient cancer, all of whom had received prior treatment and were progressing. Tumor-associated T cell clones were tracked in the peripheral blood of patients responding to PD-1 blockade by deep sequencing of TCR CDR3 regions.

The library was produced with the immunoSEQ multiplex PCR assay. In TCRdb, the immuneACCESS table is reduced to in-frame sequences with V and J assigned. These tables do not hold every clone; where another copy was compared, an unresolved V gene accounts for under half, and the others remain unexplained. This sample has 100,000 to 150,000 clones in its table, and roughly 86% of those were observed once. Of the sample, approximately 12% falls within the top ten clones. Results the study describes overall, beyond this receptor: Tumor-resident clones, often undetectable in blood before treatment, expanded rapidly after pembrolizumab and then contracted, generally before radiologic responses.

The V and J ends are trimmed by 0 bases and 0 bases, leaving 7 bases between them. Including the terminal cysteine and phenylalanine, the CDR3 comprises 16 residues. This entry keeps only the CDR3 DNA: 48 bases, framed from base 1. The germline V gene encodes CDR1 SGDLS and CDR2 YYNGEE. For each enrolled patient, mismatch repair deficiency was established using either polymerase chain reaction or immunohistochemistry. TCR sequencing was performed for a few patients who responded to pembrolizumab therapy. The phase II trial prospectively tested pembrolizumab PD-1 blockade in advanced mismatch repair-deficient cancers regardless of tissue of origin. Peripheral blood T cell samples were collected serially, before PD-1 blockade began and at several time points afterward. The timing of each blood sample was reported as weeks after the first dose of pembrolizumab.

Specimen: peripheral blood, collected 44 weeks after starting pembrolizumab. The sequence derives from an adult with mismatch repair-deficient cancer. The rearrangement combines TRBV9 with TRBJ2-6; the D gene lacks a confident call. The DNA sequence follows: TGTGCCAGCAGCGTAGTAGCAGACTCTGGGGCCAACGTCCTGACTTTC. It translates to CASSVVADSGANVLTF.